Presented here are 22 T cell receptor beta chains from one specimen sequenced in a study of Graves' ophthalmopathy and Graves' hyperthyroidism. From RNA, the CDR3 regions of TCR beta chains were amplified and sequenced. HTBI-primed first-round RT-PCR preceded second-round multiplex PCR. TCRdb itself ran the multiplex PCR reads through MiXCR, one entry per CDR3 protein. In the table there are 1 million to 1.3 million distinct CDR3 sequences, about 35% of which are singletons. Sequencing input: peripheral blood or thyroid tissue (not recorded which). Every receptor here comes from an adult man with Graves' hyperthyroidism.

This clonotype showed up many times. The gene calls are TRBV20-1 and TRBJ2-5, with D possibly matching TRBD2 (6 bases). Germline CDR1 reads DFQATT; CDR2 reads SNEGSKA (reference sequence). The V end was cut by 6 bases, the J end by 4 bases, with 9 bases between. The CDR3 covers 11 residues. CDR3 bases: TGCAGTGCCGATAGCGGAGAGACCCAGTACTTC. The encoded protein is CSADSGETQYF.

This clonotype was detected many times. The rearrangement joins TRBV12-3 or TRBV12-4 to TRBJ1-2; D might be TRBD1 (5 bases). The V end lost 5 bases, the J end lost 0 bases, and 13 bases lay between the germline ends. The CDR3 contains 15 residues. The CDR3, as DNA: TGTGCCAGCAGTCCCACCGGGACCCCTAACTATGGCTACACCTTC. Translation: CASSPTGTPNYGYTF.

The chain recombines TRBV30 with TRBJ1-1; 8 bases line up with TRBD1. Losses at the gene ends were 2 bases for V and 3 bases for J; bases not matched to a gene: 5. Germline-derived CDR1 and CDR2 are GTSNPN and SVGIG (reference sequence). This CDR3 has 14 residues. DNA of the CDR3: TGTGCCTGGAGTCAGACAGGGGATTACACTGAAGCTTTCTTT. This gives the protein CAWSQTGDYTEAFF.

This clonotype was detected ten times or more. The chain links TRBV7-8 to TRBJ2-2; TRBD2 matches at 8 bases. The CDR3 contains 15 residues. Germline CDR1 and CDR2: SGHVS and FQNEAQ. V trimming: 8 bases; J trimming: 0 bases; junction bases outside the gene matches: 5. This chain's CDR3 is CASSSGFANTGELFF. CDR3 bases: TGTGCCAGCTCTAGCGGGTTCGCGAACACCGGGGAGCTGTTTTTT.

This chain uses TRBV4-1 with TRBJ1-2; D gene uncertain. CDR1 and CDR2 from the germline V gene are MGHRA and YSYEKL. The ends were cut back, 2 bases at V and 4 bases at J, with 8 bases in the middle. The CDR3 has 13 residues. The CDR3 here is CASSQLVAYGYTF. DNA of the CDR3: TGCGCCAGCAGCCAATTGGTTGCCTATGGCTACACCTTC.

The sample holds many counts of this clonotype. CDR3 nucleotide sequence: TGTGCCAGCGGAAACAGGGGGAGCAATCAGCCCCAGCATTTT. Translation gives CASGNRGSNQPQHF. The chain uses TRBV2 and TRBJ1-5, with 8 bases identical to TRBD1. CDR3 length: 14 residues. Per the germline V gene, CDR1 is SNHLY and CDR2 is FYNNEI. V lost 8 bases to trimming and J lost 1 base; unmatched junction nucleotides: 4.

This clonotype has at least ten counts. This rearrangement joins TRBV4-2 to TRBJ2-7, with a weak D call TRBD2 (6 bases). Germline CDR1 and CDR2: LGHNA and YNFKEQ. The germline V and J ends were trimmed by 0 bases and 5 bases, with 8 bases remaining between them. There are 13 residues in the CDR3. CDR3 coding DNA: TGTGCCAGCAGCCAAGATGGGACTGACGAGCAGTACTTC. Translated, it gives CASSQDGTDEQYF.

This clonotype has just a few counts. This sequence may be a read error, since a much larger clone differs from it by one base. The chain is built from TRBV12-3 or TRBV12-4 and TRBJ1-2, with D perhaps matching TRBD1 (6 bases). This CDR3 has 12 amino acids. With 7 bases removed from V and 12 bases from J, the gap between germline ends came to 18 bases. In DNA form, the CDR3 reads TGTGCCAGCACCCTTGGGGGGCAGGGCCACACCTTC. Translated, it gives CASTLGGQGHTF.

This chain joins TRBV29-1 and TRBJ1-2; unclear D gene. Trimming left V 4 bases short and J 12 bases short, with 15 bases between. The CDR3 runs 11 residues. In germline, CDR1 is SQVTM, CDR2 ANQGSEA. CDR3 region: CSVVGQDGNTF. CDR3 nucleotides: TGCAGCGTTGTGGGTCAGGATGGAAACACCTTC.

The rearrangement links TRBV5-6 to TRBJ2-7; 8 bases are a match to TRBD2. Germline V lookup: CDR1 SGHDT, CDR2 YYEEEE. Unmatched junction bases numbered 11, after V lost 4 bases and J lost 5 bases. The CDR3 length is 15 residues. CDR3 region: CASSPPQRGSNEQYF. CDR3 nucleotide sequence: TGTGCCAGCAGCCCTCCTCAGCGGGGGTCCAACGAGCAGTACTTC.

This clonotype showed up many times. The gene calls are TRBV7-9 and TRBJ2-7; D is ambiguous. The CDR3 runs to 15 residues. Per germline, CDR1 SEHNR and CDR2 FQNEAQ (reference sequence). V lost 0 bases, J lost 6 bases, and 15 bases lay in between. CDR3 sequence reads: CASSLANDAGREQYF. CDR3 nucleotide sequence: TGTGCCAGCAGCTTAGCTAATGACGCAGGACGCGAGCAGTACTTC.

Of note for this clonotype: Given a much more abundant clone one base away, this may be a read error. The chain combines TRBV14 with TRBJ1-2; 7 bases map to TRBD1. CDR3 size: 15 residues. Germline loops: CDR1 SGHDN, CDR2 FVKESK. V dropped 5 bases and J dropped 4; count of bases not matched to a gene: 10. CDR3 bases: TGTGCCAGCAGCACATCGACAGGGTCAATCTATGGCTACACCTTC. It specifies CASSTSTGSIYGYTF.

The rearrangement joins TRBV10-2 to TRBJ1-2; 9 bases match TRBD1. Germline CDR1 WSHSY, CDR2 SAAADI. CDR3 length: 16 amino acids. V gave up 2 bases and J gave up 4 bases; unmatched junction bases: 8. This CDR3 is CASSEPDRGGSYGYTF. Here the CDR3 DNA reads TGCGCCAGCAGTGAGCCGGACAGGGGTGGTAGCTATGGCTACACCTTC.

This clonotype was seen once. Given a much more abundant clone one base away, this may be a read error. The rearrangement links TRBV12-3 or TRBV12-4 to TRBJ1-5; D ambiguous. Deletions cut 5 bases from V and 3 bases from J, with 14 bases between. The CDR3 sequence is 15 residues long. CDR3 in amino acids: CASSQRRGHNQPQHF. Here the CDR3 DNA reads TGTGCCAGCAGTCAACGGAGAGGGCACAATCAGCCCCAGCATTTT.

This clonotype was counted at least ten times. The gene calls are TRBV11-2 and TRBJ1-2, with a weak D call TRBD1 (6 bases). Trimming took 0 bases from V and 0 from J, leaving 8 bases between them. The CDR3 has 15 amino acids. Germline V gene data show CDR1 as SGHAT and CDR2 as FQNNGV. The CDR3 DNA sequence: TGTGCCAGCAGCTTAGAGACAGGATCTAACTATGGCTACACCTTC. It translates to CASSLETGSNYGYTF.

This chain's CDR3 is CASNRGGEQYF. CDR3 DNA: TGTGCCAGCAATCGGGGAGGTGAGCAGTACTTC. The chain carries TRBV10-3 and TRBJ2-7, with D possibly matching TRBD2 (6 bases). This CDR3 comprises 11 residues. CDR1 and CDR2 from the germline V gene are ENHRY and SYGVKD. Between the trimmed V and J ends, which lost 10 bases and 7 bases, there was a span of 14 bases.

This clonotype was picked up many times. This sequence joins TRBV20-1 and TRBJ1-5; D is possibly TRBD1 (5 bases). The V end was cut by 0 bases, the J end by 5 bases, with 11 bases between. This CDR3 is 14 amino acids long. Germline CDR1 DFQATT, CDR2 SNEGSKA (reference sequence). CDR3 bases: TGCAGTGCTAGAGATGGGGGGAGGGATCAGCCCCAGCATTTT. It specifies CSARDGGRDQPQHF.

This clonotype has a count of ten or more. The J gene is TRBJ1-2, the V gene TRBV7-9; D is perhaps TRBD1 (6 bases). The CDR3 has 14 amino acids. Germline V lookup: CDR1 SEHNR, CDR2 FQNEAQ (reference sequence). Trimming took off 3 bases at V and 4 bases at J, with 12 bases between the two ends. The CDR3 is CASSFPGVGYGYTF. Written as DNA, the CDR3 is TGTGCCAGCAGCTTCCCAGGGGTCGGCTATGGCTACACCTTC.

The table lists this clonotype with many counts. The rearrangement joins TRBV24-1 to TRBJ2-6; TRBD1 is a possible D gene (6 bases). Germline V gene sequence: CDR1 KGHDR, CDR2 SFDVKD. The CDR3 is made up of 14 amino acids. Deletions cut 9 bases from V and 2 bases from J, with 10 bases between. CDR3 sequence: CATRQGTGANVLTF. Written as DNA, the CDR3 is TGTGCCACCCGTCAGGGGACTGGGGCCAACGTCCTGACTTTC.

This clonotype was found a few times. The chain employs TRBV19 and TRBJ2-7, with D perhaps matching TRBD1 or TRBD2 (5 bases each). The CDR3 is made up of 16 amino acids. The germline V gene has CDR1 LNHDA and CDR2 SQIVND (reference sequence). V was cut by 3 bases and J by 1 base, with 16 bases left in between. CDR3 residues: CASSIVGTELSYEQYF. CDR3 nucleotide sequence: TGTGCCAGTAGTATTGTGGGGACGGAATTATCCTACGAGCAGTACTTC.

This clonotype was picked up many times. V and J are TRBV7-8 and TRBJ1-2, with D tentatively TRBD1 (5 bases). Trimming removed 2 bases at V and 1 base at J, with 20 bases between. The germline V gene has CDR1 SGHVS and CDR2 FQNEAQ. The CDR3 covers 18 residues. The CDR3 sequence: CASSLWRQTRYLNYGYTF. As DNA, the CDR3 is TGTGCCAGCAGCTTATGGAGACAGACCCGGTACCTTAACTATGGCTACACCTTC.

This clonotype was observed at least ten times. The genes are TRBV7-9 and TRBJ1-4; D may be TRBD1 (6 bases). Germline CDR1 SEHNR, CDR2 FQNEAQ (reference sequence). The CDR3 consists of 14 residues. V lost 5 bases and J lost 3, with 10 bases in between. CDR3 in amino acids: CASSPGQANEKLFF. The CDR3 coding sequence is TGTGCCAGCAGCCCGGGACAAGCTAATGAAAAACTGTTTTTT.